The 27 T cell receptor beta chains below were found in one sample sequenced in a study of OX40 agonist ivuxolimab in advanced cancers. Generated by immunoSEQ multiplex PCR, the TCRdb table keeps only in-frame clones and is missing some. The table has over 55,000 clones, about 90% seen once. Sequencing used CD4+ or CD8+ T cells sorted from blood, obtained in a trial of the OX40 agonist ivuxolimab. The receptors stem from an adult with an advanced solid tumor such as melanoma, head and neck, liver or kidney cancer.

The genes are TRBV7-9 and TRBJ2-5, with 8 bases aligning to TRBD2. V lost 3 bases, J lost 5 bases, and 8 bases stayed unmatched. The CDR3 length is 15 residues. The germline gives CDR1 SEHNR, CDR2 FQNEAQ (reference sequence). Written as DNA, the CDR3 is TGTGCCAGCAGCTTTTTCTCGGGGGGGATTGAGACCCAGTACTTC. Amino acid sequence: CASSFFSGGIETQYF.

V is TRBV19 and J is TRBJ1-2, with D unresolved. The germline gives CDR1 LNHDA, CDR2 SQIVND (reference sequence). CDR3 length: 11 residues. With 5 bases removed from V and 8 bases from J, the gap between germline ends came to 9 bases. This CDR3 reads CASSSLGGYTF. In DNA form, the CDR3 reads TGTGCCAGTAGTTCTTTAGGCGGCTACACCTTC.

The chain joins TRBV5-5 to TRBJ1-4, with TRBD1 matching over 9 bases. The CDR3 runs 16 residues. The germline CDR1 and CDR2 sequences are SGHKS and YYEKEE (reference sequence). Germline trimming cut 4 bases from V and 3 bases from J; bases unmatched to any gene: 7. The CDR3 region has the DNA TGTGCCAGCAGCCAGTTAACAGGGGGCCCTAATGAAAAACTGTTTTTT. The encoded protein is CASSQLTGGPNEKLFF.

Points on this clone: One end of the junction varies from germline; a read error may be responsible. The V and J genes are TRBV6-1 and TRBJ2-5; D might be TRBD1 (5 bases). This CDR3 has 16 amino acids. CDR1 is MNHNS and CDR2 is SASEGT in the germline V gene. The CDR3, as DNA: TGTGCCAGCAGTGAAGCCCCCCAGGGCGCTCAAGGGACCCAGTACTTC. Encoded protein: CASSEAPQGAQGTQYF.

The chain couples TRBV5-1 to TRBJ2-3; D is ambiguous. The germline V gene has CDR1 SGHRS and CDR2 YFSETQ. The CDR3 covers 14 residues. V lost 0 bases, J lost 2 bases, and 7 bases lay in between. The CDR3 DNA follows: TGCGCCAGCAGCTTGGGCGGATTCACAGATACGCAGTATTTT. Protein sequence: CASSLGGFTDTQYF.

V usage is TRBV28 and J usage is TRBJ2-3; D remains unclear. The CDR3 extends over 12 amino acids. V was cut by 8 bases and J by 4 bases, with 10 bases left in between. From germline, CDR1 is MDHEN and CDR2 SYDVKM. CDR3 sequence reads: CASSYRPDTQYF. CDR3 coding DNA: TGTGCCAGCTCGTACCGCCCAGATACGCAGTATTTT. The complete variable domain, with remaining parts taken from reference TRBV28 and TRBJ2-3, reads DVKVTQSSRYLVKRTGEKVFLECVQDMDHENMFWYRQDPGLGLRLIYFSYDVKMKEKGDIPEGYSVSREKKERFSLILESASTNQTSMYLCASSYRPDTQYFGPGTRLTVL.

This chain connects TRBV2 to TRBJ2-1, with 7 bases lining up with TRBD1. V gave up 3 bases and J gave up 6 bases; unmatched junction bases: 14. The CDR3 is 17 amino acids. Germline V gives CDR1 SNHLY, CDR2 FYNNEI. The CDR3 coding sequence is TGTGCCAGCAGTGATAGCCTGACAGGGACCGTATTCAATGAGCAGTTCTTC. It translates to CASSDSLTGTVFNEQFF.

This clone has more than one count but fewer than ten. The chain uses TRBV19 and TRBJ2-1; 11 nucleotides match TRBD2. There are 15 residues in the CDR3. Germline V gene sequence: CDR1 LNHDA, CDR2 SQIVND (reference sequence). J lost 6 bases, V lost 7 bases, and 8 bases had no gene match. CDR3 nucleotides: TGTGCCAGTACCCTACTAGCGGGAGCTGGCAATGAGCAGTTCTTC. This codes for CASTLLAGAGNEQFF. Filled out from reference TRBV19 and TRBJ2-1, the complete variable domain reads DGGITQSPKYLFRKEGQNVTLSCEQNLNHDAMYWYRQDPGQGLRLIYYSQIVNDFQKGDIAEGYSVSREKKESFPLTVTSAQKNPTAFYLCASTLLAGAGNEQFFGPGTRLTVL.

DNA of the CDR3: TGTGCCTGGAGTGGACTAGCGGTGAACACCGGGGAGCTGTTTTTT. It codes for CAWSGLAVNTGELFF. The chain recombines TRBV30 with TRBJ2-2, with TRBD2 matching 9 bases. Germline V gene sequence: CDR1 GTSNPN, CDR2 SVGIG (reference sequence). Losses at the gene ends were 1 base for V and 1 base for J; bases not matched to a gene: 1. The CDR3 runs to 15 residues.

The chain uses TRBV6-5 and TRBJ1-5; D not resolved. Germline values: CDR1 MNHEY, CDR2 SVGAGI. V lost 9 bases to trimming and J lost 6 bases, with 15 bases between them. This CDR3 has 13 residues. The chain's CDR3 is CASTYQEGQPQHF. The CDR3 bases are TGTGCCAGTACTTATCAGGAGGGTCAGCCCCAGCATTTT.

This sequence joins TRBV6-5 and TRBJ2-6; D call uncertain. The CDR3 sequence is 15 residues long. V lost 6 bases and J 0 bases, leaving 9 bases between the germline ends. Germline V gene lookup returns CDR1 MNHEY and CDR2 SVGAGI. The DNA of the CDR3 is TGTGCCAGCAGCCCCAGTAGCTCTGGGGCCAACGTCCTGACTTTC. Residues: CASSPSSSGANVLTF.

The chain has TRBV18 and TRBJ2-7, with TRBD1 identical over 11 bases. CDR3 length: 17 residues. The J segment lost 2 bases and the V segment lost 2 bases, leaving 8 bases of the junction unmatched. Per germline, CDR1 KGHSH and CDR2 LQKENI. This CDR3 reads CASSPNMGQGVPYEQYF. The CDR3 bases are TGTGCCAGCTCACCAAACATGGGACAGGGGGTCCCCTACGAGCAGTACTTC.

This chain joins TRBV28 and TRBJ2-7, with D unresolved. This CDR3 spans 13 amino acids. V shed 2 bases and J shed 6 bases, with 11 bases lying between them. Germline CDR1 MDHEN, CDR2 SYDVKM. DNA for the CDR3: TGTGCCAGCAGTTTAGGAAGTTCGGCCGAGCAGTACTTC. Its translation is CASSLGSSAEQYF.

The CDR3 sequence: CASSQEGSNEKLFF. The CDR3 DNA reads TGCGCCAGCAGCCAAGAGGGCAGTAATGAAAAACTGTTTTTT. V usage is TRBV4-3 and J usage is TRBJ1-4; D call uncertain. This CDR3 comprises 14 residues. In germline, CDR1 is LGHNA, CDR2 YSLEER. Trimming took off 0 bases at V and 4 bases at J, with 6 bases between the two ends.

CDR3 coding DNA: TGTGCCACTAACGGAATGGGGACCTACACAGATACGCAGTATTTT. Encoded protein: CATNGMGTYTDTQYF. V usage is TRBV19 and J usage is TRBJ2-3; D assignment may be TRBD1 or TRBD2 (5 bases each). V shed 10 bases and J shed 2 bases, with 19 bases lying between them. Looked up from germline, CDR1 is LNHDA and CDR2 is SQIVND (reference sequence). CDR3 length: 15 amino acids. Based on the CDR3 plus reference TRBV19 and TRBJ2-3, the full variable domain is DGGITQSPKYLFRKEGQNVTLSCEQNLNHDAMYWYRQDPGQGLRLIYYSQIVNDFQKGDIAEGYSVSREKKESFPLTVTSAQKNPTAFYLCATNGMGTYTDTQYFGPGTRLTVL.

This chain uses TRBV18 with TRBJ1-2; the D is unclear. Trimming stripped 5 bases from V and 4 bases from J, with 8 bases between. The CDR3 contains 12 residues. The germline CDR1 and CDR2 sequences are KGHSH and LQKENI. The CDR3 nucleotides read TGTGCCAGCTCAGGAGATTTCTATGGCTACACCTTC. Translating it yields CASSGDFYGYTF. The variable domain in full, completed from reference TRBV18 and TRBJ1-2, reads NAGVMQNPRHLVRRRGQEARLRCSPMKGHSHVYWYRQLPEEGLKFMVYLQKENIIDESGMPKERFSAEFPKEGPSILRIQQVVRGDSAAYFCASSGDFYGYTFGSGTRLTVV.

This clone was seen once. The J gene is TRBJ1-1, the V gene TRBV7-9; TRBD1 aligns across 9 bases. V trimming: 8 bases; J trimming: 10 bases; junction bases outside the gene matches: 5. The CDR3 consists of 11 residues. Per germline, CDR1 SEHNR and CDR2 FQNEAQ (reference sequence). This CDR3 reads CASGQGTGAFF. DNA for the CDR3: TGTGCCAGCGGACAGGGGACGGGAGCTTTCTTT.

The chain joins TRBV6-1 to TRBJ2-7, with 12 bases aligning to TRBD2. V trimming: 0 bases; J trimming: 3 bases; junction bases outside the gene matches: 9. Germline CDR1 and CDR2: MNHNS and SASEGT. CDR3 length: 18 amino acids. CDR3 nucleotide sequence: TGTGCCAGCAGTGAAGCGCCACTAGCGGGAGGAAATTACTACGAGCAGTACTTC. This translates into CASSEAPLAGGNYYEQYF.

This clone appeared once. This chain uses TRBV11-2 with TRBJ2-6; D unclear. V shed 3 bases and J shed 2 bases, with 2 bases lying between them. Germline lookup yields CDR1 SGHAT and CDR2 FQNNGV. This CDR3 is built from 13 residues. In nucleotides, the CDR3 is TGTGCCAGCAGCTTCCCTGGGGCCAACGTCCTGACTTTC. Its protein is CASSFPGANVLTF.

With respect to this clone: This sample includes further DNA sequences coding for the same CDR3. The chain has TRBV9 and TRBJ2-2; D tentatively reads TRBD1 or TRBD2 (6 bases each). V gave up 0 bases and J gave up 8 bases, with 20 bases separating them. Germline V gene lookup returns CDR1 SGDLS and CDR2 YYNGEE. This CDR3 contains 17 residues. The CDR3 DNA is TGTGCCAGCAGCGTAGCTCCTTGGCAGGGGAGGACTGGGGAGCTGTTTTTT. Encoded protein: CASSVAPWQGRTGELFF.

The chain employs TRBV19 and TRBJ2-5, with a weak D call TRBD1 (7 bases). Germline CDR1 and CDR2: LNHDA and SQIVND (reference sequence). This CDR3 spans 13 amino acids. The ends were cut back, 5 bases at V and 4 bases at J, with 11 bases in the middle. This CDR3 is CASSRQGGETQYF. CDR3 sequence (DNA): TGTGCCAGTAGTCGACAGGGAGGAGAGACCCAGTACTTC.

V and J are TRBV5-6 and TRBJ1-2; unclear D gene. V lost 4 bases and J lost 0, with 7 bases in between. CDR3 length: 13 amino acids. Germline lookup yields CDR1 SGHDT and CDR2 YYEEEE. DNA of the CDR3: TGTGCCAGCAGCACTCCGTCTAACTATGGCTACACCTTC. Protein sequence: CASSTPSNYGYTF. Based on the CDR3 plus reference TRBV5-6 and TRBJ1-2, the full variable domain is DAGVTQSPTHLIKTRGQQVTLRCSPKSGHDTVSWYQQALGQGPQFIFQYYEEEERQRGNFPDRFSGHQFPNYSSELNVNALLLGDSALYLCASSTPSNYGYTFGSGTRLTVV.

The CDR3 loop reads CATGQADNQPQHF. Written as DNA, the CDR3 is TGTGCCACCGGACAAGCTGACAATCAGCCCCAGCATTTT. J is TRBJ1-5 and V is TRBV10-3; perhaps TRBD1 as D (5 bases). Per germline, CDR1 ENHRY and CDR2 SYGVKD. This CDR3 has 13 residues. V was clipped by 10 bases and J by 3 bases, with 13 bases between them.

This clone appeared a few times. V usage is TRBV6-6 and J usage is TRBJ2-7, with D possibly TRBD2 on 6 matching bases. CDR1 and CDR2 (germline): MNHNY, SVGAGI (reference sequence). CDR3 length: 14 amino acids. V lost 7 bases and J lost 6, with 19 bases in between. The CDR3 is CASTYGGGTSEQYF. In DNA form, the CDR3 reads TGTGCCAGCACCTACGGAGGAGGGACCAGCGAGCAGTACTTC.

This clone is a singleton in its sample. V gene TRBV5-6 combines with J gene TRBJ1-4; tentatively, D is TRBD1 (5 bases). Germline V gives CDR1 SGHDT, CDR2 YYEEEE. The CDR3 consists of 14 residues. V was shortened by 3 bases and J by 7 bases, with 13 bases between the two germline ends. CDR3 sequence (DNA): TGTGCCAGCAGCTCCCCAGGGTTGGGTGAAAAACTGTTTTTT. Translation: CASSSPGLGEKLFF.

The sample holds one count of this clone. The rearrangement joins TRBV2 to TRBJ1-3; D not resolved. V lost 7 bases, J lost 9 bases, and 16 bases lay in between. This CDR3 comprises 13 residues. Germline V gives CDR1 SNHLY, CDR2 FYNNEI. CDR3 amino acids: CASTKDGPGTIYF. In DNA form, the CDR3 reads TGTGCCAGCACGAAGGACGGGCCGGGCACCATATATTTT.

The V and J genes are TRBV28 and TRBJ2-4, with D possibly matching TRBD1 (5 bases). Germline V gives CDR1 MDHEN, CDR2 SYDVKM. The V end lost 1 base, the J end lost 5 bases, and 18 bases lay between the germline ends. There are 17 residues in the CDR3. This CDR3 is CASSLSLRTLRENIQYF. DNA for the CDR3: TGTGCCAGCAGTTTATCTTTGAGGACATTAAGGGAAAACATTCAGTACTTC.